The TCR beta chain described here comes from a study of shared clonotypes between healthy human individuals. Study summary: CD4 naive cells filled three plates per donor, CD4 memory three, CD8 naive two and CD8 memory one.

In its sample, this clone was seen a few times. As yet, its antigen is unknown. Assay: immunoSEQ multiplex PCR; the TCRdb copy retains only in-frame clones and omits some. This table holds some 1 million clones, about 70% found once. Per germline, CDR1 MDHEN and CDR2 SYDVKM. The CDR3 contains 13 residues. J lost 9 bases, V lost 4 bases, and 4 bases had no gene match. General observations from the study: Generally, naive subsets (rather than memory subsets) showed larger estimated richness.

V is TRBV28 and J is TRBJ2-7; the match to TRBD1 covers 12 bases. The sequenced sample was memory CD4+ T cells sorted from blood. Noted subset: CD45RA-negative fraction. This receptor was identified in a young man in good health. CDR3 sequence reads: CASSWDRGRRQYF. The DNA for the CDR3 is TGTGCCAGCAGTTGGGACAGGGGGCGAAGGCAGTACTTC.